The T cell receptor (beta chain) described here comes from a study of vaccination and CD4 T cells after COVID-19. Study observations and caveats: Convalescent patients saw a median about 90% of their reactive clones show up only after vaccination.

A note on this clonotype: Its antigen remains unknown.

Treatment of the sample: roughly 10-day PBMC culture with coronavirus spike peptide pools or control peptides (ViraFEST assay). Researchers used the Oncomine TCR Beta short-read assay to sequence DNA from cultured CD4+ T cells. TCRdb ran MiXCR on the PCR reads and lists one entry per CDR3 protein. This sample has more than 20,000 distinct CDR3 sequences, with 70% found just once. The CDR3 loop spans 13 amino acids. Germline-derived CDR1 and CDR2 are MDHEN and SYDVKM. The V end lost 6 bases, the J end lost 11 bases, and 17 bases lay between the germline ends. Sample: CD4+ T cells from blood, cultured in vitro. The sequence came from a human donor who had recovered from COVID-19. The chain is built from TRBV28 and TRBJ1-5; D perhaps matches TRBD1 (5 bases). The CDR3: CASRILQGMAQHF. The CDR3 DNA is TGTGCCAGCAGAATCCTTCAGGGTATGGCCCAGCATTTT.